Listed here are 23 T cell receptor beta chains from one sample, sequenced in a study of control samples from healthy donors and cancer patients. Assay used: immunoSEQ multiplex PCR; TCRdb lists only in-frame clones, some missing. The sample lists tens of thousands of clones, roughly 90% occurring once. Source material: blood. These receptors were obtained from a man aged 45-65 years in good health.

The chain has TRBV5-8 and TRBJ1-4, with 8 bases that match TRBD1. The length of the CDR3 is 13 residues. Germline V gene lookup returns CDR1 SGHTS and CDR2 YDEGEE. V was pared by 7 bases and J by 8 bases, with 7 bases of the junction left unmatched. The CDR3 sequence: CASLQGGEEKLFF. The CDR3 DNA follows: TGTGCCAGCCTACAGGGGGGTGAGGAAAAACTGTTTTTT.

The rearrangement links TRBV6-6 to TRBJ1-2; perhaps TRBD1 as D (5 bases). Trimming cost V 7 bases and J 7 bases, with 10 bases left between them. The CDR3 has 11 residues. Germline assignment: CDR1 MNHNY and CDR2 SVGAGI (reference sequence). CDR3 in amino acids: CASTYGAGYTF. CDR3 sequence (DNA): TGTGCCAGCACCTATGGGGCTGGCTACACCTTC.

This sequence joins TRBV2 and TRBJ1-1, with D hard to call. Germline V CDR1 and CDR2: SNHLY, FYNNEI. Trimming removed 4 bases from V and 11 bases from J, with 17 bases in between. The CDR3 has 13 residues. Written as DNA, the CDR3 is TGTGCCAGCAGTGCCCTGCCTGCAGGCCCGGCTTTCTTT. It specifies CASSALPAGPAFF.

The J gene is TRBJ1-3, the V gene TRBV6-6, with 7 nucleotides matching TRBD1. V was clipped by 6 bases and J by 2 bases; unmatched bases: 4. The CDR3 is made up of 14 amino acids. Germline V lookup: CDR1 MNHNY, CDR2 SVGAGI (reference sequence). The CDR3 bases are TGTGCCAGCAGCCCTGACAGGGCTGGAAACACCATATATTTT. This codes for CASSPDRAGNTIYF.

This sequence joins TRBV2 and TRBJ2-3, with 11 bases lining up with TRBD2. J gave up 6 bases and V 7 bases, and 6 bases lay outside the gene matches. The CDR3 covers 14 residues. The germline CDR1 and CDR2 sequences are SNHLY and FYNNEI. The CDR3 DNA reads as TGTGCCAGCATTAGCGGGGGGGCCGGGGATACGCAGTATTTT. It encodes CASISGGAGDTQYF.

DNA for the CDR3: TGTGCCAGCAGTTTGGGTTGGGGCGATGAGCAGTTCTTC. Translation: CASSLGWGDEQFF. V gene TRBV12-3 or TRBV12-4 combines with J gene TRBJ2-1, with D maybe TRBD1 (5 bases). V was cut by 3 bases and J by 8 bases, with 11 bases left in between. CDR3 length equals 13 residues.

The V and J genes are TRBV5-1 and TRBJ2-1; D is possibly TRBD2 (6 bases). This CDR3 comprises 15 residues. V gave up 0 bases and J gave up 0 bases, with 7 bases separating them. The germline CDR1 and CDR2 sequences are SGHRS and YFSETQ. The CDR3 is CASSLVADSYNEQFF. CDR3 coding DNA: TGCGCCAGCAGCTTGGTAGCGGACTCCTACAATGAGCAGTTCTTC.

V usage is TRBV6-5 and J usage is TRBJ1-2; perhaps TRBD1 as D (5 bases). V lost 8 bases, J lost 4 bases, and 14 bases lay in between. Germline V CDR1 and CDR2: MNHEY, SVGAGI. This CDR3 spans 13 amino acids. The CDR3 DNA reads as TGTGCCAGCCTTAGACAGCCGGCCTATGGCTACACCTTC. This gives the protein CASLRQPAYGYTF.

The chain carries TRBV27 and TRBJ1-5, with TRBD1 as a possible D gene (6 bases). V was shortened by 6 bases and J by 6 bases, with 18 bases between the two germline ends. There are 15 residues in the CDR3. Per the germline V gene, CDR1 is MNHEY and CDR2 is SMNVEV (reference sequence). The CDR3 region is CASRELTGIGQPQHF. For the CDR3, the DNA is TGTGCCAGCAGGGAACTCACAGGGATAGGTCAGCCCCAGCATTTT.

The chain joins TRBV11-2 to TRBJ2-7; D is perhaps TRBD1 (8 bases). V shed 3 bases and J shed 2 bases, with 20 bases lying between them. Per the germline V gene, CDR1 is SGHAT and CDR2 is FQNNGV. The CDR3 spans 17 residues. The CDR3 loop is CASSLRGGTGATYEQYF. The CDR3, as DNA: TGTGCCAGCAGCTTGAGGGGGGGGACAGGCGCCACCTACGAGCAGTACTTC.

The CDR3 DNA reads TGTGCCAGCAGCGTAGACTGGCGGAGCACAGATACGCAGTATTTT. Protein product: CASSVDWRSTDTQYF. The gene calls are TRBV9 and TRBJ2-3; D is unclear. Per the germline V gene, CDR1 is SGDLS and CDR2 is YYNGEE. The CDR3 covers 15 residues. Trimming removed 0 bases from V and 0 bases from J, with 8 bases in between. Based on the CDR3 plus reference TRBV9 and TRBJ2-3, the full variable domain is DSGVTQTPKHLITATGQRVTLRCSPRSGDLSVYWYQQSLDQGLQFLIQYYNGEERAKGNILERFSAQQFPDLHSELNLSSLELGDSALYFCASSVDWRSTDTQYFGPGTRLTVL.

The rearrangement links TRBV5-1 to TRBJ1-1; D may be TRBD1 (6 bases). V was shortened by 4 bases and J by 1 base, with 8 bases between the two germline ends. The length of the CDR3 is 13 residues. Germline V gene lookup returns CDR1 SGHRS and CDR2 YFSETQ. CDR3 protein: CASSGGQNTEAFF. The CDR3 DNA is TGCGCCAGCAGCGGGGGACAGAACACTGAAGCTTTCTTT.

V usage is TRBV19 and J usage is TRBJ1-1; D might be TRBD1 (6 bases). V gave up 2 bases and J gave up 10 bases, with 17 bases separating them. The CDR3 extends over 14 amino acids. Germline CDR1 reads LNHDA; CDR2 reads SQIVND (reference sequence). CDR3 protein: CASSIPYREEVAFF. Written as DNA, the CDR3 is TGTGCCAGTAGTATACCGTACAGGGAGGAGGTAGCTTTCTTT.

The chain is built from TRBV29-1 and TRBJ1-1, with a weak D call TRBD1 (5 bases). Germline lookup yields CDR1 SQVTM and CDR2 ANQGSEA. This CDR3 comprises 12 residues. V was cut by 5 bases and J by 7 bases, with 14 bases left in between. CDR3 region: CSVSQGYDEAFF. CDR3 nucleotides: TGCAGCGTTTCCCAGGGTTATGATGAAGCTTTCTTT.

The chain links TRBV12-3 or TRBV12-4 to TRBJ2-1; possibly TRBD2 for D (6 bases). Trimming stripped 6 bases from V and 9 bases from J, with 15 bases between. CDR3 size: 13 residues. The CDR3 region is CASSPSSVGEQFF. The CDR3 region has the DNA TGTGCCAGCAGCCCTTCTAGCGTAGGTGAGCAGTTCTTC.

The genes are TRBV2 and TRBJ2-7, with D hard to call. Germline assignment: CDR1 SNHLY and CDR2 FYNNEI. Trimming pared 5 bases from V and 2 bases from J, leaving 4 bases between. This CDR3 is 11 amino acids long. CDR3 nucleotides: TGTGCCAGCAGTCCCACCTACGAGCAGTACTTC. Translated, it gives CASSPTYEQYF.

V and J are TRBV6-5 and TRBJ1-1, with a possible D match to TRBD1 (6 bases). The CDR3 covers 12 residues. Germline V gene data show CDR1 as MNHEY and CDR2 as SVGAGI. The V gene lost 7 bases and the J gene lost 12 bases, with 18 bases spanning the gap. The CDR3 DNA reads TGTGCCAGCACGGTGGTAGGGGGAAAAACTTTCTTT. It yields the protein CASTVVGGKTFF.

This chain uses TRBV20-1 with TRBJ1-3; D is unclear. The V gene lost 3 bases and the J gene lost 3 bases, with 6 bases spanning the gap. This CDR3 comprises 12 residues. CDR1 and CDR2 from the germline V gene are DFQATT and SNEGSKA (reference sequence). The CDR3 sequence is CSASGDGNTIYF. DNA of the CDR3: TGCAGTGCTAGTGGCGATGGAAACACCATATATTTT.

The chain joins TRBV18 to TRBJ2-3; D might be TRBD2 (5 bases). Germline-derived CDR1 and CDR2 are KGHSH and LQKENI. This CDR3 has 16 residues. Trimming shortened V by 1 base and J by 2 bases, and 13 bases separated the two germline ends. The CDR3 nucleotides read TGTGCCAGCTCACCACGGAAACGCCGGGACACAGATACGCAGTATTTT. Protein sequence: CASSPRKRRDTDTQYF.

The rearrangement links TRBV19 to TRBJ2-6; D is unresolved. Trimming left V 5 bases short and J 0 bases short, with 8 bases between. The V gene's germline CDR1 is LNHDA and CDR2 SQIVND (reference sequence). The CDR3 has 15 amino acids. The CDR3 protein is CASSHIRSGANVLTF. The CDR3 nucleotides read TGTGCCAGTAGTCATATTCGCTCTGGGGCCAACGTCCTGACTTTC.

This clone appeared once. J is TRBJ2-3 and V is TRBV7-3, with 8 bases fitting TRBD1. This CDR3 is 17 amino acids long. V trimming: 5 bases; J trimming: 5 bases; junction bases outside the gene matches: 15. Per germline, CDR1 SGHTA and CDR2 FQGTGA. This CDR3 reads CASSPKGRQGWQDTQYF. CDR3 nucleotides: TGTGCCAGCAGCCCCAAGGGGCGACAGGGGTGGCAAGATACGCAGTATTTT.

The rearrangement links TRBV4-2 to TRBJ1-1, with a weak D call TRBD1 (5 bases). Germline CDR1 LGHNA, CDR2 YNFKEQ. There are 14 residues in the CDR3. Deletions cut 6 bases from V and 6 bases from J, with 17 bases between. CDR3 amino acids: CASSYSDTGAEAFF. The CDR3 nucleotides are TGTGCCAGCAGTTACTCGGACACTGGGGCTGAAGCTTTCTTT.

This chain joins TRBV3-1 (or the pseudogene TRBV3-2) and TRBJ2-7; possibly TRBD2 for D (5 bases). This CDR3 contains 12 residues. V lost 0 bases and J 8 bases, leaving 8 bases between the germline ends. Germline lookup yields CDR1 LGHDT and CDR2 YNNKEL (reference sequence). CDR3 sequence: CASSQDRGKQYF. As DNA, the CDR3 is TGTGCCAGCAGCCAAGATCGGGGAAAGCAGTACTTC.